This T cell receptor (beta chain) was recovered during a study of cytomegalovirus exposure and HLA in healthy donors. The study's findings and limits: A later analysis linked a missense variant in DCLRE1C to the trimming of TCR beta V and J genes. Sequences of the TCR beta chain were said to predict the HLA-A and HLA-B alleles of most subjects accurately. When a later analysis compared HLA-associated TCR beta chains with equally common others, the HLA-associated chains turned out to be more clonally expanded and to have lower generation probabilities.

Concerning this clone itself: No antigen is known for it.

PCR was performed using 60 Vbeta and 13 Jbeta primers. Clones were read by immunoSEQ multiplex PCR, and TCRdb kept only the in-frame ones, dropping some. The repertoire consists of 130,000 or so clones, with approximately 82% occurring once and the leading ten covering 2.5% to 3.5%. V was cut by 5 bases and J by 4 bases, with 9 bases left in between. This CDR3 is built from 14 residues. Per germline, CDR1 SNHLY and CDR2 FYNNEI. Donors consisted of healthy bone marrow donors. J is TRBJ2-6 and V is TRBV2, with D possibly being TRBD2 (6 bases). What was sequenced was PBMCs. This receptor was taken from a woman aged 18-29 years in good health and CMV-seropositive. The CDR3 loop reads CASSWDSGANVLTF. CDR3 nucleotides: TGTGCCAGCAGTTGGGACTCCGGGGCCAACGTCCTGACTTTC.